Below, 12 T cell receptor beta chains from the same sample are listed, as sequenced in a study of T-cell memory formation after mild COVID-19. Using its own MiXCR run on the 5' RACE reads, TCRdb lists one record per CDR3 protein. The data contain 250,000 or so distinct CDR3 sequences, approximately 10% of them seen just once; the ten biggest clones take up around 21%. Sequencing was performed on PBMCs or a T cell subset sorted from them (not recorded which). The receptors were sampled from a man aged 18 to 35 who had mild COVID-19 (a few samples of this study predate the infection). Cell type and time point are not known.

J is TRBJ2-2 and V is TRBV20-1; D is possibly TRBD2 (7 bases). This CDR3 region has 14 residues. Germline V lookup: CDR1 DFQATT, CDR2 SNEGSKA (reference sequence). Trimming pared 3 bases from V and 7 bases from J, leaving 15 bases between. The CDR3 loop is CSASEGGAYGELFF. In DNA, the CDR3 is TGCAGTGCTAGTGAAGGGGGGGCTTACGGGGAGCTGTTTTTT.

The chain employs TRBV7-6 and TRBJ1-1; perhaps TRBD1 as D (5 bases). Between the trimmed V and J ends, which lost 1 base and 0 bases, there was a span of 12 bases. This CDR3 region has 16 residues. Germline assignment: CDR1 SGHVS and CDR2 FNYEAQ. CDR3 DNA: TGTGCCAGCAGCTTAGAGGGGCTCGGAATGAACACTGAAGCTTTCTTT. It is translated as CASSLEGLGMNTEAFF.

The chain combines TRBV7-2 with TRBJ2-5; a possible D gene is TRBD2 (5 bases). CDR1 and CDR2 from the germline V gene are SGHTA and FQGNSA. CDR3 length: 19 residues. V dropped 1 base and J dropped 3 bases, with 24 bases sitting between them. CDR3 bases: TGTGCCAGCAGCTTAGAGGGTCCTTCCGAAAGCGGACGTAAAGAGACCCAGTACTTC. Translated, it gives CASSLEGPSESGRKETQYF.

This clonotype was observed at least ten times. The chain recombines TRBV12-3 or TRBV12-4 with TRBJ2-7, with 8 bases aligning to TRBD1. CDR3 length equals 13 residues. After removal of 1 base from V and 4 bases from J, the junction contained 0 bases not matched to a gene. This CDR3 reads CASSLGTGYEQYF. The CDR3 bases are TGTGCCAGCAGTTTAGGGACAGGGTACGAGCAGTACTTC.

V gene TRBV5-1 combines with J gene TRBJ2-2; 7 bases fit TRBD1. CDR1 SGHRS and CDR2 YFSETQ come from the germline V gene. The ends lost 0 bases at V and 4 bases at J; junction bases unmatched: 9. The CDR3 is 17 amino acids. The CDR3 reads CASSLALTGSGTGELFF. In DNA form, the CDR3 reads TGCGCCAGCAGCTTGGCCCTGACAGGGTCGGGCACCGGGGAGCTGTTTTTT. Full variable domain (remainder filled in from reference TRBV5-1 and TRBJ2-2): KAGVTQTPRYLIKTRGQQVTLSCSPISGHRSVSWYQQTPGQGLQFLFEYFSETQRNKGNFPGRFSGRQFSNSRSEMNVSTLELGDSALYLCASSLALTGSGTGELFFGEGSRLTVL.

This clonotype was picked up a small number of times. The CDR3 DNA reads as TGTGCCAGCAGCTTCGCAGGGACCTTCGAGCAGTACTTC. It translates to CASSFAGTFEQYF. V and J are TRBV7-9 and TRBJ2-7; the D gene could be TRBD1 or TRBD2 (5 bases each). V lost 3 bases to trimming and J lost 6 bases, with 12 bases between them. This CDR3 comprises 13 residues. The germline CDR1 and CDR2 sequences are SEHNR and FQNEAQ (reference sequence).

V usage is TRBV4-3 and J usage is TRBJ2-1; D gene unclear. The CDR3 has 14 amino acids. Trimming left V 1 base short and J 1 base short, with 5 bases between. Looked up from germline, CDR1 is LGHNA and CDR2 is YSLEER. The CDR3 DNA is TGCGCCAGCAGCCAAGGGCAGTCCTACAATGAGCAGTTCTTC. As protein: CASSQGQSYNEQFF.

Many counts were recorded for this clonotype. The chain uses TRBV6-5 and TRBJ2-1; D is possibly TRBD1 (6 bases). Trimming removed 8 bases at V and 4 bases at J, with 9 bases between. Per germline, CDR1 MNHEY and CDR2 SVGAGI. This CDR3 spans 12 amino acids. The CDR3 here is CASRDTYNEQFF. CDR3 nucleotides: TGTGCCAGCCGGGACACGTACAATGAGCAGTTCTTC.

In its sample, this clonotype was seen a few times. For the CDR3, the DNA is TGTGCCAGCACAGGACAGAACCCTAGCACAGATACGCAGTATTTT. This codes for CASTGQNPSTDTQYF. V usage is TRBV11-2 and J usage is TRBJ2-3, with D possibly matching TRBD1 (6 bases). Germline V gene sequence: CDR1 SGHAT, CDR2 FQNNGV. The CDR3 consists of 15 residues. Between the trimmed V and J ends, which lost 7 bases and 0 bases, there was a span of 14 bases.

J is TRBJ2-7 and V is TRBV13, with D unresolved. The germline CDR1 and CDR2 sequences are PRHDT and FYEKMQ (reference sequence). CDR3 size: 14 residues. The germline V and J ends were trimmed by 3 bases and 5 bases, with 14 bases remaining between them. CDR3 amino acids: CASSFEARTHEQYF. Written as DNA, the CDR3 is TGTGCCAGCAGCTTCGAGGCTAGAACCCACGAGCAGTACTTC.

The sample holds a few counts of this clonotype. The chain recombines TRBV19 with TRBJ2-2, with TRBD2 as a possible D gene (7 bases). CDR3 length: 20 amino acids. Per the germline V gene, CDR1 is LNHDA and CDR2 is SQIVND (reference sequence). V was pared by 5 bases and J by 4 bases, with 29 bases between. In DNA, the CDR3 is TGTGCCAGTAGTCCCCCCGGAGGTGGGGGGGCCGTGCGAATCACCGGGGAGCTGTTTTTT. It is translated as CASSPPGGGGAVRITGELFF.

This clonotype was counted between two and nine times. The V and J genes are TRBV28 and TRBJ1-1; unclear D gene. V was pared by 5 bases and J by 1 base, with 14 bases between. The CDR3 contains 15 residues. Germline values: CDR1 MDHEN, CDR2 SYDVKM. The CDR3 nucleotides read TGTGCCAGCAGTCCCCCCCGGGGATCGAACACTGAAGCTTTCTTT. This translates into CASSPPRGSNTEAFF.